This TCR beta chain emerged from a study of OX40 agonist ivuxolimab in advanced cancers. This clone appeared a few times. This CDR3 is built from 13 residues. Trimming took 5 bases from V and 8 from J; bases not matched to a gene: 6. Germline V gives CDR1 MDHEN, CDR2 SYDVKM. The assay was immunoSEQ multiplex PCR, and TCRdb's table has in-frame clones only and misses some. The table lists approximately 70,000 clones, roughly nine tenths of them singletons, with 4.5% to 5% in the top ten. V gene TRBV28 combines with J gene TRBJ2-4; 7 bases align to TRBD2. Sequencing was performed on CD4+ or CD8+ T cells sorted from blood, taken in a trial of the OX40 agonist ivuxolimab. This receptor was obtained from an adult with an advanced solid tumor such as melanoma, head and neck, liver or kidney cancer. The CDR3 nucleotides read TGTGCCAGCAGTGCCTTCCGGGAGGACATTCAGTACTTC. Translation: CASSAFREDIQYF.